This TCR beta chain was retrieved from a study of T cell responses to AZD1222 COVID-19 vaccine (dated by TCRdb to 2020 to 2023). The study in broad terms: A total of over 230 trial participants underwent TCR sequencing, of whom about 200 had received two doses of AZD1222 and 26 had received two doses of the MenACWY control vaccine. Enrollment into the trials was organized by age into subgroups of 18-55, 56-69 and 70-plus years, and those subgroups contained roughly 150, 30 and 60 TCR-sequenced participants, respectively. Results and caveats for the whole study, not just this receptor: No day 14 peak-response samples were available, so repertoires were characterized only after the peak T cell response. Reportedly, close to half of the unique spike-specific TCRs recognized epitopes lying outside the regions that are mutated in the B.1.351 and B.1.1.7 variants. Conclusions about previously exposed vaccinees are limited, since just six AZD1222 recipients were seropositive for SARS-CoV-2 at baseline. The vaccine-associated CD4 TCRs covered the entire spike protein, and the dominant responses fell in regions 160-218 and 743-854. Most participants were white British and females outnumbered males, and the authors suggested that clonal diversity may have been underestimated. After two AZD1222 doses, spike-specific TCR breadth and depth were significantly higher than at day 0 and than in MenACWY recipients. In the small 56-69-year group, the increase in depth fell short of significance, most likely because of low power.

The CDR3 regions of human TCRbeta chains were analyzed by immunosequencing. Per the authors' processing: TCRs in the repertoires were compared against a reference library of SARS-CoV-2-specific TCRs that had been generated with the MIRA antigen-specificity platform. Breadth meant the fraction of unique TCRs that were SARS-CoV-2-associated, whereas depth meant the fraction of total T cells that were SARS-CoV-2-associated. Using the MIRA data, each spike-specific TCR was mapped to the spike region that the TCR reacts to and placed in a CD4 or CD8 class. Log10-transformed breadth and depth values were compared by one-way ANOVA with Sidak's multiple comparisons tests. TCRdb took over this immuneACCESS table, retaining in-frame rearrangements with V and J assigned. Such tables are incomplete; in checked studies, under half of the missing clones stem from an unresolved V gene, and the remainder is unexplained. V, J and clone size are taken as reported in that table, and D and trimming were inferred from the DNA itself. The sample records 150,000 to 190,000 clones, approximately 87% of which are singletons. The ten largest clones take up about 9% of the sample.

Comment on this clone: Its binding antigen is unknown. Base qualities were left out, and no much larger clone turns up one base away.

In the paper's terms, the time point label means: about 28 days (+/-7) after the second vaccine dose. AZD1222 recipients given second doses at about 4 weeks or at about 12 weeks were pooled, since spike-specific TCR depth and breadth were not found to differ between the two schedules. Samples from vaccinated people were obtained from the UK trials COV001 and COV002, which included a single-blind randomized controlled phase 2/3 trial of AZD1222 (ChAdOx1 nCoV-19) in healthy adults. Trial participant PBMC samples were collected at day 0 and day 28 after the second dose for TCRbeta chain sequencing. Trimming takes 2 bases from V and 5 bases from J, and the germline ends sit 7 bases apart. CDR1 and CDR2, per the germline V gene, are SGDLS and YYNGEE. From the cysteine through the phenylalanine, the CDR3 covers 13 amino acids. Only the CDR3 DNA stays, 39 bases, in frame from base 1.

The starting material was peripheral blood, obtained 28 days after the second AZD1222 dose. The rearranged segments are TRBV9 and TRBJ2-2; the D gene assignment is ambiguous. The sequence came from an adult who received the AZD1222 COVID-19 vaccine. The base sequence is TGTGCCAGCAGCGTTCTTGGAACCGGGGAGCTGTTTTTT. Translated, it reads CASSVLGTGELFF.